This T cell receptor (beta chain) was sequenced during a study of T-cell reconstitution after alpha-beta-depleted transplantation in children. This clonotype showed up just a few times. Using unique molecular identifiers, the investigators prepared the TCRbeta library. TCRdb analysed the PCR reads with MiXCR anew, one entry per CDR3 protein. The top ten clones hold approximately 4.1% of a sample with about 610,000 distinct CDR3 sequences, more than 9% of them seen once. V was shortened by 3 bases and J by 4 bases, with 9 bases between the two germline ends. Germline values: CDR1 MNHEY, CDR2 SMNVEV (reference sequence). CDR3 size: 14 residues.

This receptor was taken from a human donor who donated a stem cell graft to a child with acute myeloid leukemia. The chain links TRBV27 to TRBJ2-2; maybe TRBD2 (6 bases). Here the sequenced sample was PBMCs from the stem cell graft donor, taken from the stem cell graft. CDR3 sequence (DNA): TGTGCCAGCAGTTTTTTGGGAGGCACCGGGGAGCTGTTTTTT. Protein sequence: CASSFLGGTGELFF.